The clone carrying this T cell receptor beta chain was detected a few times. The antigen is undetermined. This record comes from a study of T-cell memory formation after mild COVID-19. The study's findings and limits: Researchers found some responding clones in pre-infection memory, a sign that cross-reactive memory joined. CD8+ contracting clones occupied EMRA, while CD4+ ones occupied mainly CM and EM.

Barcoded TCR alpha and TCR beta cDNA libraries with UMIs came from 5'RACE using constant-segment primers. Each CDR3 protein gets one entry after TCRdb re-called the 5' RACE reads with MiXCR. Of almost 550,000 distinct CDR3 sequences detected, over 20% appear once; the ten largest clones hold 12%. The source of this sequence is an adult woman who had mild COVID-19 (a few samples of this study predate the infection). Cell type and time point are not known. Sample: PBMCs or a T cell subset sorted from them (not recorded which).

This CDR3 is CSVSTNRVNTEAFF. CDR3 coding DNA: TGCAGCGTGAGTACTAACAGGGTGAACACTGAAGCTTTCTTT. The rearrangement joins TRBV29-1 to TRBJ1-1, with a tentative D call TRBD1 (6 bases). The V end lost 6 bases, the J end lost 0 bases, and 14 bases lay between the germline ends. Germline V lookup: CDR1 SQVTM, CDR2 ANQGSEA. The CDR3 has 14 residues.